The present T cell receptor (beta chain) was sequenced within a study of blood T cell repertoires in COVID-19. The V and J ends lost 4 bases and 5 bases respectively, with 17 bases between them. The CDR3 loop spans 16 amino acids. Germline CDR1 KGHDR, CDR2 SFDVKD. Clones were read by immunoSEQ multiplex PCR, and TCRdb kept only the in-frame ones, dropping some. The sample holds around 200,000 clones, around 84% seen once. Input material: peripheral blood. This clonotype originated in a woman aged 70-85 years with COVID-19, enrolled during active disease. V usage is TRBV24-1 and J usage is TRBJ1-5, with TRBD1 as a possible D gene (6 bases). The CDR3 here is CATSEDGTPADQPQHF. The DNA of the CDR3 is TGTGCCACCAGTGAAGACGGGACACCTGCGGATCAGCCCCAGCATTTT.